Reported below is one TCR beta chain. Its antigen has not been determined. No base-level quality is on record; no much larger clone is a single base apart. The entry originates in a study of blood T cells in healthy people across ages (dated by TCRdb to 2014 to 2015). Regarding the complete study: In model experiments, roughly one uniquely barcoded TCR beta cDNA molecule per two T cells was captured by template switching. The study measured age-related changes in TCR beta repertoire diversity using deep sequencing normalized with unique cDNA molecular identifiers. Four age groups were formed from the donors: young (average approximately 15 years), middle-aged (around 41), aged (approximately 60) and long-lived (around 82). To avoid experimental bias, donors of different ages were spread randomly across the sequencing lanes. The study analyzed two additional independent replicas of 1 million unique cDNA reads from the same blood draw for two donors, one aged 18 to 30 and one aged 80 or older.

Libraries were made using 5' RACE. The reads were generated on an Illumina HiSeq 2500. A second PCR of roughly 6 to 11 cycles was run with a J-beta primer mix and a sample-barcoded 5' primer. A template-switch 5' adaptor carrying 12 random nucleotides introduced a unique molecular identifier onto each TCR beta cDNA molecule. Each sample yielded at least 2.5 million CDR3-containing paired-end reads. The Mint cDNA synthesis kit, primed by a TRBC-specific oligonucleotide, was used to synthesize first-strand cDNA from all RNA. Following uracil-DNA glycosylase treatment, all cDNA underwent a first 18-cycle PCR with the universal primers M1SS and BC2_uni_R. The original methods were these. Normalization of each sample was performed by random selection of 1 million high-quality reads, each carrying a distinct molecular identifier. Instead of being binned into consensus sequences, reads with shared molecular identifiers were discarded. CDR3 identification, clonotype clustering and error correction used MiTCR with a Q25 quality threshold and the strictest error-elimination algorithm. Lower-bound total TCR beta diversity was estimated with a nonparametric unseen species model using Euler transformation. The public sequencing data were trimmed at Q25 with fastp and processed into clonotypes with MiXCR by TCRdb, which kept only in-frame beta chains. Identical CDR3 protein sequences are pooled into one entry, listed with their most common genes and DNA. These V and J calls derive from TCRdb rather than the authors' analysis. The sample table records about 570,000 distinct CDR3 sequences; approximately 30% of these occur just once. 18% of the sample is held by the ten biggest clonotypes.

Relative to germline, V is missing 0 bases and J is missing 0 bases, with 9 bases of the junction outside any gene match. CDR1 and CDR2 are drawn from the germline V gene: LGHNA, YNFKEQ. The CDR3, cysteine through phenylalanine, is 19 amino acids long. Solely the CDR3 DNA is kept, with 57 bases framed from the first base. The donors were 40 or so Caucasian individuals from Russia, aged 6 to 90 years, who were systemically healthy. Each donor gave ten milliliters of peripheral blood, collected into EDTA-treated Vacutainer tubes. Ficoll-Paque density-gradient centrifugation was used to isolate PBMCs, with at least 7 million per sample. Total RNA was extracted from PBMCs with Trizol reagent, with at least 6 micrograms obtained per sample. For every donor, an aliquot of PBMCs went through flow cytometry to measure the percentages of naive CD45RAhigh/CD27high T cells. What the work shows at the level of the full study, not this receptor alone: Because profiling used bulk unsorted PBMCs, naive and antigen-experienced compartments could not be compared conclusively. Compared with the aged group, the long-lived group had more naive CD4+ T cells, fewer expanded clones and increased TCR diversity, suggesting age selection. As age increased, observed TCR beta diversity per million T cells dropped in a roughly linear way, and a significant reduction was already evident by age roughly 40. Observed TCR beta diversity correlated strongly with the percentage of naive T cells measured by flow cytometry. Because the CMV infection status of the donors was unknown, age-related changes in expanded clonotypes may potentially have been confounded. Total diversity estimates from one million sequenced T cells were considered lower bounds and underestimates.

Rearrangement joined TRBV4-2 to TRBJ2-5, with 11 junctional bases fitting TRBD2. The sequence was obtained from a woman aged 70-85 years in good health. Input material: blood. The nucleotide sequence is TGTGCCAGCAGCCAAGATTCGACTAGCGGGACCTCGTACCAAGAGACCCAGTACTTC. It codes for CASSQDSTSGTSYQETQYF.